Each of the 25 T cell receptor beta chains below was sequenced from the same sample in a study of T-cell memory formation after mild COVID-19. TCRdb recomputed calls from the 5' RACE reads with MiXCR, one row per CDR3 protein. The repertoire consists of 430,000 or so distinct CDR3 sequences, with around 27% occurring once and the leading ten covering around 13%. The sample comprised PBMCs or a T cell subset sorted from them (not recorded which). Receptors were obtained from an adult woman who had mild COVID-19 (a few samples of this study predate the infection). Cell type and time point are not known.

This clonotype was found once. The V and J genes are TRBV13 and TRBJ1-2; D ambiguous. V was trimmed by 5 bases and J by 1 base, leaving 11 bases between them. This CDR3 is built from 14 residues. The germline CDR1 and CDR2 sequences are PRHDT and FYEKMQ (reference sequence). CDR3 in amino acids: CASSLSAVNYGYTF. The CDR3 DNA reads TGTGCCAGCAGCCTTTCCGCGGTTAACTATGGCTACACCTTC.

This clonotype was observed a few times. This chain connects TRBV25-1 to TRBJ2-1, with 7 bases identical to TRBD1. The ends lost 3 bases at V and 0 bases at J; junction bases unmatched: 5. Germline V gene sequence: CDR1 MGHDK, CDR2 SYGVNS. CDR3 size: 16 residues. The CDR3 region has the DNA TGTGCCAGCAGTGACATGACAGGGAGCTCCTACAATGAGCAGTTCTTC. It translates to CASSDMTGSSYNEQFF.

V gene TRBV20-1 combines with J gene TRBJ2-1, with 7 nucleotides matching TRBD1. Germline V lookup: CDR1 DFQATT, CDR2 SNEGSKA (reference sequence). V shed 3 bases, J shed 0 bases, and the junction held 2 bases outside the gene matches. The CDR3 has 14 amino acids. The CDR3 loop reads CSARGQYSYNEQFF. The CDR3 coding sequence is TGCAGTGCTAGGGGACAGTACTCCTACAATGAGCAGTTCTTC.

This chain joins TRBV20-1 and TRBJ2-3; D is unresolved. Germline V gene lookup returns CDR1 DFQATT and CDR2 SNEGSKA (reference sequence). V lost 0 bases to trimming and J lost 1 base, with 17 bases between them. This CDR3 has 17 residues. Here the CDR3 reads CSAREAPTAPRTDTQYF. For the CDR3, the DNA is TGCAGTGCTAGAGAAGCCCCGACTGCTCCGCGCACAGATACGCAGTATTTT.

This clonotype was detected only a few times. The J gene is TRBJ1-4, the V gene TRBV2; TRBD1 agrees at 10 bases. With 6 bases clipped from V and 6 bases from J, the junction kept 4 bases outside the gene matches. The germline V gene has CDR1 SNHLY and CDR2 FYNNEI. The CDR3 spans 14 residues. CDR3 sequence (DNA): TGTGCCAGCAGAACCGGGACAGGGGATGAAAAACTGTTTTTT. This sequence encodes CASRTGTGDEKLFF.

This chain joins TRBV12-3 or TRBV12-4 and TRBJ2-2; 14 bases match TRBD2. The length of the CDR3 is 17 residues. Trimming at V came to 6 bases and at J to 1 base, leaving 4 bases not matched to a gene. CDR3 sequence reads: CASRPGLAGVNTGELFF. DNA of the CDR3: TGTGCCAGCAGGCCGGGACTAGCGGGGGTGAACACCGGGGAGCTGTTTTTT.

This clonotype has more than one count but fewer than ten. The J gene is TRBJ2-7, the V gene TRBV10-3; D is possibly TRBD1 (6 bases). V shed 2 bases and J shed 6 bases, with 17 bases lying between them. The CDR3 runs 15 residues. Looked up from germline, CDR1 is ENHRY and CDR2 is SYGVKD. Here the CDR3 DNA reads TGTGCCATCAGTGAGAGAAGGGGGACGCAAGGCGAGCAGTACTTC. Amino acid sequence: CAISERRGTQGEQYF.

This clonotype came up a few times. This CDR3 reads CATSDPSGLAVYEQFF. In nucleotides, the CDR3 is TGTGCCACCAGTGACCCCTCGGGACTAGCGGTGTATGAGCAGTTCTTC. The chain is built from TRBV24-1 and TRBJ2-1; TRBD2 matches at 11 bases. In germline, CDR1 is KGHDR, CDR2 SFDVKD. The CDR3 extends over 16 amino acids. V was pared by 4 bases and J by 8 bases, with 9 bases of the junction left unmatched.

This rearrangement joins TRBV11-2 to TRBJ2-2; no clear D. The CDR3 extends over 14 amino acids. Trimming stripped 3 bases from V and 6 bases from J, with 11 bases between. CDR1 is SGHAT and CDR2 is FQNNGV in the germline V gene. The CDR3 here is CASSFYNSAGELFF. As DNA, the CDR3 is TGTGCCAGCAGCTTTTACAATTCAGCCGGGGAGCTGTTTTTT.

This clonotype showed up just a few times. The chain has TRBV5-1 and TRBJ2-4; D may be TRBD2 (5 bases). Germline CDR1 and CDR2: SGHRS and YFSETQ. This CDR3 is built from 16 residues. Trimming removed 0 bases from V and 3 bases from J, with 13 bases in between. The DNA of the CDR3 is TGCGCCAGCAGCTTGGGGGCCCGGGAAGGCAAAAACATTCAGTACTTC. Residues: CASSLGAREGKNIQYF.

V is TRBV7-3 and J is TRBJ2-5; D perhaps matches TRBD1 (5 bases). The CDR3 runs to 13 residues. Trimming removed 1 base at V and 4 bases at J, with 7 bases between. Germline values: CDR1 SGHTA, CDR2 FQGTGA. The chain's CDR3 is CASSLSRVETQYF. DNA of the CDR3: TGTGCCAGCAGCTTAAGCAGGGTAGAGACCCAGTACTTC.

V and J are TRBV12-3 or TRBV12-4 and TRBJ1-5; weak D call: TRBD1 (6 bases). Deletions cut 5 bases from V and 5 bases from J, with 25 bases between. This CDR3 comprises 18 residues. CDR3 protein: CASSPSSEPRGGHQPQHF. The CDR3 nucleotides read TGTGCCAGCAGTCCCAGTTCAGAACCCAGGGGCGGCCATCAGCCCCAGCATTTT.

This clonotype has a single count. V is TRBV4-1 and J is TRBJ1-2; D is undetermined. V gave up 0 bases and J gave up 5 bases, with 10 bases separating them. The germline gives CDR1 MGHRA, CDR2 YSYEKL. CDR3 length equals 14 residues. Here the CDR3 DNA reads TGCGCCAGCAGCCAAGATAGCAGTTTATATGGCTACACCTTC. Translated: CASSQDSSLYGYTF.

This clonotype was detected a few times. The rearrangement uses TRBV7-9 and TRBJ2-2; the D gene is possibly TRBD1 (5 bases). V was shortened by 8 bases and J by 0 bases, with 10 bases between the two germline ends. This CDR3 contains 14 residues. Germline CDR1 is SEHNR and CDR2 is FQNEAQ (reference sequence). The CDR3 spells CASRYRTNTGELFF. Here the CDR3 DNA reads TGTGCCAGCCGCTACAGGACGAACACCGGGGAGCTGTTTTTT.

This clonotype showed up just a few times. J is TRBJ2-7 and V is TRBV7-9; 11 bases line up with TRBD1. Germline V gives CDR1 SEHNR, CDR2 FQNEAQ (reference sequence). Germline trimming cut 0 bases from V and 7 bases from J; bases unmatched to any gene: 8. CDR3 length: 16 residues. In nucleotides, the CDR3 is TGTGCCAGCAGCTTAGCGGACAGGGGGCATTCGGGTGAGCAGTACTTC. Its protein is CASSLADRGHSGEQYF.

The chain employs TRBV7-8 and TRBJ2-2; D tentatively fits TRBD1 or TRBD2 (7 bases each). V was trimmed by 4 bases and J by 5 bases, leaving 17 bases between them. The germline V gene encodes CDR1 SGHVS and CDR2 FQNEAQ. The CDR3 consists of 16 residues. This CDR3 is CASSSQGGSGTGELFF. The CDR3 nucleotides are TGTGCCAGCAGCTCCCAGGGGGGGAGTGGGACCGGGGAGCTGTTTTTT.

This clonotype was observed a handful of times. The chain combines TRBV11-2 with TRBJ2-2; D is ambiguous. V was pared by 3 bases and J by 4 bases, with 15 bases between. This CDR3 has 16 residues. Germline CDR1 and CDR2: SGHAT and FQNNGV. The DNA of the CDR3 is TGTGCCAGCAGCTTGATGACACCGCGAGCCACCGGGGAGCTGTTTTTT. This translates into CASSLMTPRATGELFF.

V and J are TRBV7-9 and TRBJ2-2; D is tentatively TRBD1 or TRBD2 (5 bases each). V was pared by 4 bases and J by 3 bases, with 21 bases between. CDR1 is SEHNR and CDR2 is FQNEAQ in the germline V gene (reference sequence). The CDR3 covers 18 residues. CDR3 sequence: CASSSQSWRGAYTGELFF. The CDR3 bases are TGTGCCAGCAGCTCCCAAAGCTGGAGAGGGGCGTACACCGGGGAGCTGTTTTTT.

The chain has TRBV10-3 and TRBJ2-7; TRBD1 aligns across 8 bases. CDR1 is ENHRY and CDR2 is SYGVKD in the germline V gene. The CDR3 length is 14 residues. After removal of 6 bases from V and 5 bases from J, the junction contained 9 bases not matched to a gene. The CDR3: CAISYDRGNHEQYF. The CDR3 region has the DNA TGTGCCATCAGCTACGACAGGGGTAACCACGAGCAGTACTTC.

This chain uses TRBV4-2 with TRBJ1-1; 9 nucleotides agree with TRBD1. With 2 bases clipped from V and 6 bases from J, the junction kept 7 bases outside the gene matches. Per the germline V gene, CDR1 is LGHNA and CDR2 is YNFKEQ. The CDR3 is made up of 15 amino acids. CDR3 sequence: CASSQLTQGAAEAFF. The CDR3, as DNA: TGTGCCAGCAGCCAACTTACACAGGGGGCGGCTGAAGCTTTCTTT.

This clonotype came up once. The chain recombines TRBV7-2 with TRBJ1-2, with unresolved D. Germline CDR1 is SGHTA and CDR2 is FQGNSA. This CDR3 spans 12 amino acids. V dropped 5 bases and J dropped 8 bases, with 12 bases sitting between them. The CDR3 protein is CASSQSFGGYTF. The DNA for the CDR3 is TGTGCCAGCAGCCAGTCGTTTGGGGGCTACACCTTC.

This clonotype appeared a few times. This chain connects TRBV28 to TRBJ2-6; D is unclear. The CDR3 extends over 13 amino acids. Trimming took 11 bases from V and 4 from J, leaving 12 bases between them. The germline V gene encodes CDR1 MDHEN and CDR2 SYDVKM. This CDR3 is CASRTYGANVLTF. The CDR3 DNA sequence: TGTGCCTCTCGGACGTACGGGGCCAACGTCCTGACTTTC. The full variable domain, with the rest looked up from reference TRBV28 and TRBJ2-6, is DVKVTQSSRYLVKRTGEKVFLECVQDMDHENMFWYRQDPGLGLRLIYFSYDVKMKEKGDIPEGYSVSREKKERFSLILESASTNQTSMYLCASRTYGANVLTFGAGSRLTVL.

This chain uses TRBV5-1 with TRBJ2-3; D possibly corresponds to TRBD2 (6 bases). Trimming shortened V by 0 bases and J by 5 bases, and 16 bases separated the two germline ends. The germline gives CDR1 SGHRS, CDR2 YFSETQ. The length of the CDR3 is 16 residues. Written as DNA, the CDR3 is TGCGCCAGCAGCTTGGAGGGACTTCGGGGGTTAGATACGCAGTATTTT. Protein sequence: CASSLEGLRGLDTQYF.

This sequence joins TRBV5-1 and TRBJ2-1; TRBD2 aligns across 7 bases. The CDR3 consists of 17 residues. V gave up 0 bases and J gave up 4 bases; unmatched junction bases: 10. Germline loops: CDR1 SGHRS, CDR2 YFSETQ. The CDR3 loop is CASSLDSSGVQYNEQFF. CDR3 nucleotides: TGCGCCAGCAGCTTGGATTCTAGCGGAGTCCAATACAATGAGCAGTTCTTC.

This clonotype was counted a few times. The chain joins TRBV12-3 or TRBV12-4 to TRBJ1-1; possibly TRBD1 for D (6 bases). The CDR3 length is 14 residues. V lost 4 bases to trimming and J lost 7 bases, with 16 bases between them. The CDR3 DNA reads TGTGCCAGCAGTTCCGGGACACGGCTTAATGAAGCTTTCTTT. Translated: CASSSGTRLNEAFF.